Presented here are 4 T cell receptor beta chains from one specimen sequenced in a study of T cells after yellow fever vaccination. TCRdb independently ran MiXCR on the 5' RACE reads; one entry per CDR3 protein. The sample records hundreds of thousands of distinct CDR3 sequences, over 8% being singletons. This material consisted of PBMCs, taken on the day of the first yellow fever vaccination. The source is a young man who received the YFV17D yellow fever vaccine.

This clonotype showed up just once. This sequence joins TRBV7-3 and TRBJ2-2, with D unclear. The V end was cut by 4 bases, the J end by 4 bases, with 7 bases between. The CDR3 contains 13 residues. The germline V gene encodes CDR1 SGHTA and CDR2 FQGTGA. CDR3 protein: CASSSQSTGELFF. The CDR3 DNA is TGTGCCAGCAGCTCCCAATCCACCGGGGAGCTGTTTTTT.

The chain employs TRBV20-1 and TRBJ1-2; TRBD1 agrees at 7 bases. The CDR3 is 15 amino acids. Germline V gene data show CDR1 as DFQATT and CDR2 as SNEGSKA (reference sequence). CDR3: CCTPGWGQSSYGYTF. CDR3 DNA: TGCTGTACTCCTGGCTGGGGACAGTCAAGCTATGGCTACACCTTC.

The CDR3 sequence: CSPQQGTEAFF. The DNA for the CDR3 is TGCAGCCCGCAACAGGGCACTGAAGCTTTCTTT. The chain couples TRBV29-1 to TRBJ1-1; tentative D call: TRBD1 (6 bases). The CDR3 is 11 residues long. Germline CDR1 SQVTM, CDR2 ANQGSEA. The ends were cut back, 8 bases at V and 4 bases at J, with 11 bases in the middle.

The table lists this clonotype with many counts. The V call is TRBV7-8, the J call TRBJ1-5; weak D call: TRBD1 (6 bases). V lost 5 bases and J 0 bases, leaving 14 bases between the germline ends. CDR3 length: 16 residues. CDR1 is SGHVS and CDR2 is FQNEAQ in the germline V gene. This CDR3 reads CASSAYRVPSNQPQHF. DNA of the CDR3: TGTGCCAGCAGCGCGTACAGGGTACCTAGCAATCAGCCCCAGCATTTT.